The rows below give T cell receptor beta chains drawn from one sample of a study of blood T cell repertoires in COVID-19. Generated by immunoSEQ multiplex PCR, the TCRdb table keeps only in-frame clones and is missing some. The sample includes roughly 140,000 clones, over 70% seen only once; the top ten take about 1.5%. The sequenced material came from peripheral blood. The receptors stem from a woman aged 50 to 60 with acute or convalescent COVID-19. The CDR3 runs from the conserved cysteine through the conserved F or W.

>TRBV20-1
CSASRRGAGNTIYF
>TRBV7-6
CASIPGTFTDTQYF
>TRBV5-4
CASSSGQGRETQYF
>TRBV6-5
CASSPRQGVRTEAFF
>TRBV5-4
CASSLGRTGYETQYF
>TRBV12-3/TRBV12-4
CASRQTGDYGYTF
>TRBV14
CASSQVQSALNTGELFF
>TRBV19
CASSITGTYEQYF
>TRBV5-1
CASSPTGQDRMNTEAFF
>TRBV2
CASSAPAGTSGATYEQYF
>TRBV7-3
CASSSTGAGTEAFF
>TRBV10-3
CAISGGIGQVNQPQHF
>TRBV19
CASSSRGDTEAFF
>TRBV7-2
CASSLGGRGGQETQYF
>TRBV28
CASRTTGNYGYTF
>TRBV27
CASSPSSGWDEQFF